Each of the 3 T cell receptor beta chains below was sequenced from the same sample in a study of blood T cell repertoires in COVID-19. Using immunoSEQ multiplex PCR, the repertoire was profiled, and TCRdb retains in-frame clones only, with some absent. Of some 120,000 clones detected, approximately 80% appear once; the ten largest clones hold 0.8% to 1%. Sequences were obtained from peripheral blood. The receptors stem from a woman aged 70-85 years with acute or convalescent COVID-19.

The rearrangement uses TRBV10-3 and TRBJ1-2, with TRBD1 matching 8 bases. The CDR3 covers 14 residues. With 6 bases clipped from V and 4 bases from J, the junction kept 7 bases outside the gene matches. From germline, CDR1 is ENHRY and CDR2 SYGVKD. The CDR3 sequence is CAISGEDRVYGYTF. Here the CDR3 DNA reads TGTGCCATCAGCGGAGAGGACAGGGTCTATGGCTACACCTTC.

The chain recombines TRBV12-3 or TRBV12-4 with TRBJ1-2, with 8 bases identical to TRBD1. This CDR3 spans 12 amino acids. The V gene end was trimmed by 10 bases and the J gene end by 3 bases; junction bases not matched to a gene: 4. CDR3 DNA sequence: TGTGCCACGACAGGGGAGGACTATGGCTACACCTTC. Translated, it gives CATTGEDYGYTF.

V usage is TRBV19 and J usage is TRBJ2-7, with D possibly matching TRBD2 (7 bases). The CDR3 length is 13 residues. V gave up 6 bases and J gave up 6 bases, with 15 bases separating them. Germline V lookup: CDR1 LNHDA, CDR2 SQIVND (reference sequence). CDR3 protein: CASSTWGGSEQYF. Here the CDR3 DNA reads TGTGCCAGTAGCACCTGGGGGGGCTCCGAGCAGTACTTC. Combining the CDR3 with reference TRBV19 and TRBJ2-7 gives the whole variable domain DGGITQSPKYLFRKEGQNVTLSCEQNLNHDAMYWYRQDPGQGLRLIYYSQIVNDFQKGDIAEGYSVSREKKESFPLTVTSAQKNPTAFYLCASSTWGGSEQYFGPGTRLTVT.